The 29 T cell receptor beta chains given below trace back to one sample, sequenced in a study of blood T cells in healthy people across ages. Then a second PCR, running roughly 7 to 11 cycles, was carried out with a sample-barcoded 5' primer and a J-beta primer mix. TCRdb ran MiXCR on the 5' RACE reads and lists one entry per CDR3 protein. The sample yields some 860,000 distinct CDR3 sequences, roughly 56% seen once. The sample consisted of blood. Every receptor here comes from a man in his forties or fifties in good health.

This chain connects TRBV29-1 to TRBJ2-1, with 12 bases identical to TRBD2. The germline V gene has CDR1 SQVTM and CDR2 ANQGSEA. V lost 7 bases, J lost 6 bases, and 7 bases stayed unmatched. This CDR3 comprises 14 residues. CDR3 loop: CSGGLAGSCNEQFF. Written as DNA, the CDR3 is TGCAGCGGTGGACTAGCGGGGAGCTGCAATGAGCAGTTCTTC.

The chain uses TRBV7-2 and TRBJ2-7; 9 bases fit TRBD2. The junction had 13 bases not matched to a gene; V was cut back by 1 base and J by 3 bases. Germline V gene data show CDR1 as SGHTA and CDR2 as FQGNSA. CDR3 length: 18 residues. This CDR3 reads CASSLEAPLGTSYYEQYF. CDR3 nucleotide sequence: TGTGCCAGCAGCTTAGAAGCGCCCCTAGGGACTAGCTACTACGAGCAGTACTTC.

The chain carries TRBV5-7 and TRBJ1-2; D gene ambiguous. TRBV5-7 is known as an ORF, though its function is uncertain. V lost 1 base and J 3 bases, leaving 19 bases between the germline ends. The CDR3 is made up of 17 amino acids. The CDR3, as DNA: TGTGCCAGCAGCTTGATATTCAGTTGGAAATCCTACTATGGCTACACCTTC. It specifies CASSLIFSWKSYYGYTF.

The chain joins TRBV7-3 to TRBJ2-3; 8 positions match TRBD1. Trimming cost V 8 bases and J 4 bases; bases outside gene matches: 11. Germline V gives CDR1 SGHTA, CDR2 FQGTGA. The CDR3 runs to 15 residues. The CDR3 nucleotides read TGTGCCAGCGGCTCCGGACAGGGATTCCCAGATACGCAGTATTTT. Translating it yields CASGSGQGFPDTQYF. The full variable domain, its missing parts supplied by reference TRBV7-3 and TRBJ2-3, is GAGVSQTPSNKVTEKGKYVELRCDPISGHTALYWYRQSLGQGPEFLIYFQGTGAADDSGLPNDRFFAVRPEGSVSTLKIQRTERGDSAVYLCASGSGQGFPDTQYFGPGTRLTVL.

The chain links TRBV20-1 to TRBJ2-3; D unclear. This CDR3 region has 15 residues. Trimming removed 3 bases from V and 0 bases from J, with 13 bases in between. CDR1 and CDR2 (germline): DFQATT, SNEGSKA (reference sequence). As DNA, the CDR3 is TGCAGTGCTAGTGGAAAGGGTGCTAGCACAGATACGCAGTATTTT. This codes for CSASGKGASTDTQYF.

The rearrangement joins TRBV29-1 to TRBJ1-2; the D gene is possibly TRBD1 (6 bases). Germline CDR1 and CDR2: SQVTM and ANQGSEA. V was cut by 3 bases and J by 6 bases, with 20 bases left in between. CDR3 size: 15 residues. CDR3 loop: CSVESGGRGTHGYTF. The CDR3 DNA reads TGCAGCGTTGAGAGTGGAGGCAGGGGTACGCATGGCTACACCTTC.

This chain joins TRBV29-1 and TRBJ2-5; TRBD1 matches 9 bases. The germline V gene has CDR1 SQVTM and CDR2 ANQGSEA. The CDR3 consists of 16 residues. V dropped 2 bases and J dropped 2; count of bases not matched to a gene: 9. CDR3 residues: CSVENPGTGKQETQYF. The CDR3 DNA reads as TGCAGCGTTGAAAACCCAGGGACAGGGAAACAAGAGACCCAGTACTTC.

The chain uses TRBV12-3 or TRBV12-4 and TRBJ2-5, with 9 bases matching TRBD2. Unmatched junction bases numbered 11, after V lost 0 bases and J lost 0 bases. The CDR3 is 19 residues long. This chain's CDR3 is CASSLAQLAGPMYQETQYF. The CDR3 nucleotides are TGTGCCAGCAGTTTAGCGCAGCTAGCGGGGCCGATGTACCAAGAGACCCAGTACTTC.

The chain carries TRBV24-1 and TRBJ2-1, with D possibly TRBD1 on 7 matching bases. Deletions cut 3 bases from V and 1 base from J, with 15 bases between. The germline V gene has CDR1 KGHDR and CDR2 SFDVKD. The length of the CDR3 is 17 residues. The CDR3 loop is CATSDQGGARSYNEQFF. The CDR3, as DNA: TGTGCCACCAGTGATCAGGGGGGTGCGCGGTCCTACAATGAGCAGTTCTTC.

The rearrangement links TRBV6-5 to TRBJ2-5, with D perhaps matching TRBD2 (7 bases). CDR3 length equals 18 residues. V dropped 2 bases and J dropped 2 bases, with 21 bases sitting between them. Germline V gene lookup returns CDR1 MNHEY and CDR2 SVGAGI. The CDR3 sequence is CASSYTPSWEGEQETQYF. The CDR3 coding sequence is TGTGCCAGCAGTTACACCCCGTCTTGGGAGGGGGAACAAGAGACCCAGTACTTC.

The rearrangement links TRBV13 to TRBJ2-1; D is possibly TRBD1 (6 bases). Germline V gives CDR1 PRHDT, CDR2 FYEKMQ (reference sequence). V shed 6 bases and J shed 4 bases, with 16 bases lying between them. The CDR3 extends over 15 amino acids. The CDR3 protein is CASSTARTEYNEQFF. For the CDR3, the DNA is TGTGCCAGCAGTACAGCCCGGACAGAATACAATGAGCAGTTCTTC.

In its sample, this clonotype was seen a few times. The V and J genes are TRBV18 and TRBJ1-2, with 9 bases lining up with TRBD1. The CDR3 consists of 13 residues. V was clipped by 4 bases and J by 6 bases; unmatched bases: 3. Germline CDR1 and CDR2: KGHSH and LQKENI. Here the CDR3 DNA reads TGTGCCAGCTCACGGGACAGGGAAGATGGCTACACCTTC. Translating it yields CASSRDREDGYTF.

This clonotype was seen more than once but under ten times. The CDR3 protein is CASSDSIGGARNEQFF. As DNA, the CDR3 is TGTGCCAGCAGCGATTCCATCGGGGGGGCGAGGAATGAGCAGTTCTTC. The genes are TRBV9 and TRBJ2-1, with 8 bases identical to TRBD2. Germline assignment: CDR1 SGDLS and CDR2 YYNGEE. With 3 bases clipped from V and 7 bases from J, the junction kept 12 bases outside the gene matches. The CDR3 totals 16 residues.

The table lists this clonotype with a few counts. The chain uses TRBV15 and TRBJ2-1; no definite D call. With 4 bases removed from V and 1 base from J, the gap between germline ends came to 8 bases. The CDR3 contains 14 residues. From germline, CDR1 is LNHNV and CDR2 YYDKDF (reference sequence). CDR3 DNA sequence: TGTGCCACCAGCACCCCTATGTCCTACAATGAGCAGTTCTTC. Translated: CATSTPMSYNEQFF.

V and J are TRBV27 and TRBJ2-1; D is perhaps TRBD1 or TRBD2 (6 bases each). V lost 8 bases and J lost 7, with 21 bases in between. Germline-derived CDR1 and CDR2 are MNHEY and SMNVEV (reference sequence). This CDR3 contains 15 residues. CDR3 residues: CASRGHPATRNEQFF. The CDR3 DNA is TGTGCCAGCCGGGGGCACCCCGCTACAAGGAATGAGCAGTTCTTC.

The sample holds a few counts of this clonotype. The chain couples TRBV28 to TRBJ2-3; 8 nucleotides align to TRBD2. V shed 1 base and J 2 bases; nucleotides not matched to a gene: 2. The CDR3 has 15 amino acids. Germline assignment: CDR1 MDHEN and CDR2 SYDVKM. DNA of the CDR3: TGTGCCAGCAGTTTATCGGGGGGGACCACAGATACGCAGTATTTT. Translating gives CASSLSGGTTDTQYF.

The gene calls are TRBV4-2 and TRBJ1-2; D is unclear. The V end was cut by 0 bases, the J end by 8 bases, with 19 bases between. CDR1 and CDR2 (germline): LGHNA, YNFKEQ. The CDR3 extends over 16 amino acids. The CDR3 DNA reads as TGTGCCAGCAGCCAAGATTTAGGCCGCATCTCGTCCGGCTACACCTTC. It translates to CASSQDLGRISSGYTF.

The DNA of the CDR3 is TGTGCCAGCAGCGAACGACAGGGTTGGGTTAATTCACCCCTCCACTTT. Its protein is CASSERQGWVNSPLHF. The rearrangement joins TRBV7-6 to TRBJ1-6; 7 bases line up with TRBD1. The CDR3 is 16 amino acids. J gave up 6 bases and V 5 bases, and 10 bases lay outside the gene matches. CDR1 and CDR2 from the germline V gene are SGHVS and FNYEAQ.

The chain recombines TRBV24-1 with TRBJ2-1; 12 nucleotides line up with TRBD1. The CDR3 consists of 19 residues. In germline, CDR1 is KGHDR, CDR2 SFDVKD. Germline trimming cut 3 bases from V and 4 bases from J; bases unmatched to any gene: 12. This chain's CDR3 is CATSDIDIRDRGRYNEQFF. CDR3 in DNA: TGTGCCACCAGTGATATTGATATTAGGGACAGGGGGCGTTACAATGAGCAGTTCTTC.

The sample holds a few counts of this clonotype. J is TRBJ1-5 and V is TRBV7-9, with 7 nucleotides matching TRBD1. The V segment lost 6 bases and the J segment 14 bases; nucleotides outside the gene matches: 16. The CDR3 sequence is 14 residues long. Germline V gene sequence: CDR1 SEHNR, CDR2 FQNEAQ (reference sequence). The CDR3 reads CASSSFMTGPAKHF. CDR3 sequence (DNA): TGTGCCAGCAGTTCTTTTATGACAGGGCCAGCCAAGCATTTT.

CDR3 amino acids: CSAPEGVLAKNIQYF. In DNA, the CDR3 is TGCAGTGCACCGGAGGGCGTTCTAGCCAAAAACATTCAGTACTTC. This sequence joins TRBV20-1 and TRBJ2-4; possibly TRBD2 for D (6 bases). The CDR3 length is 15 residues. The V end lost 6 bases, the J end lost 0 bases, and 15 bases lay between the germline ends. Germline lookup yields CDR1 DFQATT and CDR2 SNEGSKA (reference sequence).

A few counts support this clonotype. The V and J genes are TRBV10-3 and TRBJ1-4, with D hard to call. The CDR3 runs to 17 residues. Between the trimmed V and J ends, which lost 0 bases and 2 bases, there was a span of 13 bases. The V gene's germline CDR1 is ENHRY and CDR2 SYGVKD. The CDR3 DNA follows: TGTGCCATCAGTGAGTCGACCCTGGCGAGGACTAATGAAAAACTGTTTTTT. Protein product: CAISESTLARTNEKLFF.

The sample holds a few counts of this clonotype. The chain has TRBV9 and TRBJ1-2, with a tentative D call TRBD1 (6 bases). V lost 1 base to trimming and J lost 4 bases, with 17 bases between them. The CDR3 is 16 residues long. Germline V CDR1 and CDR2: SGDLS, YYNGEE. CDR3 protein: CASSVWDGGLGYGYTF. The CDR3 nucleotides read TGTGCCAGCAGCGTATGGGATGGGGGGCTTGGCTATGGCTACACCTTC.

V gene TRBV6-6 combines with J gene TRBJ2-7; D gene uncertain. Trimming pared 2 bases from V and 7 bases from J, leaving 12 bases between. CDR3 size: 13 residues. Germline lookup yields CDR1 MNHNY and CDR2 SVGAGI (reference sequence). CDR3 sequence: CASSYGPPREQYF. Here the CDR3 DNA reads TGTGCCAGCAGTTACGGGCCCCCTAGGGAGCAGTACTTC.

CDR3 sequence reads: CASSPPATGGFGLGEQYF. The CDR3 coding sequence is TGTGCCAGCAGTCCACCGGCGACAGGGGGCTTTGGGCTCGGCGAGCAGTACTTC. V is TRBV27 and J is TRBJ2-7; 10 bases are a match to TRBD1. Looked up from germline, CDR1 is MNHEY and CDR2 is SMNVEV (reference sequence). The ends lost 5 bases at V and 6 bases at J; junction bases unmatched: 19. The CDR3 contains 18 residues.

This clonotype was found a few times. V is TRBV7-2 and J is TRBJ2-4; 16 bases are a match to TRBD2. Trimming at V came to 7 bases and at J to 0 bases, leaving 12 bases not matched to a gene. The CDR3 covers 20 residues. The germline gives CDR1 SGHTA, CDR2 FQGNSA. CDR3 region: CASNPAGLAGGAGAKNIQYF. CDR3 coding DNA: TGTGCCAGCAACCCCGCGGGACTAGCGGGAGGGGCAGGAGCCAAAAACATTCAGTACTTC. The variable domain in full, with the rest retrieved from reference TRBV7-2 and TRBJ2-4, is GAGVSQSPSNKVTEKGKDVELRCDPISGHTALYWYRQSLGQGLEFLIYFQGNSAPDKSGLPSDRFSAERTGGSVSTLTIQRTQQEDSAVYLCASNPAGLAGGAGAKNIQYFGAGTRLSVL.

Turning to this clonotype: A junction boundary mismatches the germline segment, possibly from a read error. The chain combines TRBV6-2 or TRBV6-3 with TRBJ2-3; D ambiguous. Germline CDR1 reads MNHEY; CDR2 reads SVGEGT. The CDR3 sequence is 16 residues long. This chain's CDR3 is CAGSYPSLGGTDTQYF. CDR3 sequence (DNA): TGTGCCGGCAGTTACCCTTCGCTTGGGGGCACAGATACGCAGTATTTT.

Concerning this clonotype itself: A junction boundary mismatches the germline segment, possibly from a read error. J is TRBJ2-7 and V is TRBV7-7; D is unresolved. The J call may be faulty, since TRBJ2-5 better matches the DNA end. The germline CDR1 and CDR2 sequences are SSHAT and FNYEAQ (reference sequence). The CDR3 extends over 11 amino acids. In nucleotides, the CDR3 is TGTGCTAGCAGCCTCATGCGGACCCAGTACTTC. The encoded protein is CASSLMRTQYF.

The V and J genes are TRBV27 and TRBJ2-6; unclear D gene. Trimming shortened V by 7 bases and J by 6 bases, and 10 bases separated the two germline ends. The CDR3 runs to 13 residues. Germline V lookup: CDR1 MNHEY, CDR2 SMNVEV (reference sequence). CDR3 in amino acids: CASKTRVANVLTF. The CDR3 bases are TGTGCCAGCAAGACACGTGTGGCCAACGTCCTGACTTTC.